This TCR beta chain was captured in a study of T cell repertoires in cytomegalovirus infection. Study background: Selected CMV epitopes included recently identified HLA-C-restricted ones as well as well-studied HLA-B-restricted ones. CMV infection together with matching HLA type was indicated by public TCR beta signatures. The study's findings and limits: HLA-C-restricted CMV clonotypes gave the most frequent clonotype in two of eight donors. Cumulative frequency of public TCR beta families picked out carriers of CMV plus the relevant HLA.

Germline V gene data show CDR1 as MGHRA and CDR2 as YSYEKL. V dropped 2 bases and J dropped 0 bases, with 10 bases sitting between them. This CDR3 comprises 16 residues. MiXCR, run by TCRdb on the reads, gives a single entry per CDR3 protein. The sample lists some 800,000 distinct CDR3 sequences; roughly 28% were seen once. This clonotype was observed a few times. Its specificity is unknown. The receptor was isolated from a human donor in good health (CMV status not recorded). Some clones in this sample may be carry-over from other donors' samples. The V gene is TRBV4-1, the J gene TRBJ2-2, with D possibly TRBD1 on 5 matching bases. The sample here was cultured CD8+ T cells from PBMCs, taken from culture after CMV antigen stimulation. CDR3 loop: CASSQRTGANTGELFF. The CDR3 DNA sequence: TGCGCCAGCAGCCAACGCACAGGTGCGAACACCGGGGAGCTGTTTTTT.